One TCR beta chain is described in this entry. Indicated time point: patch test 1, 2 weeks after DPC sensitization. The treatment denotes: therapeutic diphenylcyclopropenone sensitization with weekly scalp DPC. TCRdb analysed the RACE reads with MiXCR anew, one entry per CDR3 protein. The data contain around 380,000 distinct CDR3 sequences, around 5% of them singletons. This sample is drawn from a study of human T cells and chemical hapten exposure. Background on the study: The study sensitized with 2% DPC on a 2 cm by 2 cm patch of upper inner arm skin. Patch tests put 0.01% DPC on the upper back, and the results were checked at 6 days.

The specimen comprised whole blood, sampled in connection with sensitization to the hapten diphenylcyclopropenone (DPC). The TCR comes from a woman in her forties or fifties with alopecia areata. Some clones in this sample may be carry-over from other donors' samples.

The CDR3: CASSYSGRTENSPLHF. Here the CDR3 DNA reads TGTGCCAGCAGTTACTCAGGGCGGACGGAAAATTCACCCCTCCACTTT. V usage is TRBV6-5 and J usage is TRBJ1-6; D unresolved. V was clipped by 0 bases and J by 7 bases, with 13 bases between them. Germline V CDR1 and CDR2: MNHEY, SVGAGI. This CDR3 has 16 amino acids.